The 21 T cell receptor beta chains presented below share a single source sample, sequenced in a study of beta chain features in type 1 diabetes. TCRB transcripts that were expressed got sequenced, as all of the isolated RNA had been reverse transcribed. TCRdb's copy holds only in-frame clones and misses some; the assay was immunoSEQ multiplex PCR. The sample has hundreds of thousands of clones, 15% to 19% seen once; the top ten hold more than 0.08%. The sample consisted of naive CD4+ T cells from blood. The receptors shown here come from a man aged 18 to 35 in good health.

The chain combines TRBV19 with TRBJ2-2, with 7 bases fitting TRBD2. Trimming removed 5 bases from V and 13 bases from J; junction bases left unmatched: 4. The germline CDR1 and CDR2 sequences are LNHDA and SQIVND (reference sequence). This CDR3 region has 11 residues. The CDR3 region is CASSWASGLFF. The CDR3 bases are TGTGCCAGTAGTTGGGCTAGCGGGCTGTTTTTT.

CDR3 in DNA: TGTGCCAGCAGCTTACTGCCAGGGGGCGCGTCCCCTAATGAAAAACTGTTTTTT. Protein product: CASSLLPGGASPNEKLFF. The chain links TRBV7-9 to TRBJ1-4; 8 bases match TRBD1. Per germline, CDR1 SEHNR and CDR2 FQNEAQ (reference sequence). The CDR3 has 18 amino acids. The trim removed 2 bases at V and 3 bases at J, leaving 11 bases unmatched.

The chain links TRBV6-6 to TRBJ2-7, with D maybe TRBD2 (6 bases). Trimming took off 8 bases at V and 2 bases at J, with 10 bases between the two ends. The CDR3 loop spans 12 amino acids. CDR1 is MNHNY, CDR2 SVGAGI, per germline (reference sequence). DNA of the CDR3: TGTGCCAGCCGGGGGAGTACCTACGAGCAGTACTTC. Protein sequence: CASRGSTYEQYF.

The table lists this clone with a few counts. The junction shows a germline mismatch at one end, possibly a read error. J is TRBJ2-4 and V is TRBV7-7; D is perhaps TRBD2 (5 bases). From germline, CDR1 is SSHAT and CDR2 FNYEAQ (reference sequence). The CDR3 contains 15 residues. Here the CDR3 DNA reads TGTGCTAGCAGCTTAGAGGGTCAGGCCAAAAACATTCAGTACTTC. Protein: CASSLEGQAKNIQYF.

The chain combines TRBV7-9 with TRBJ1-2; D uncertain. V was cut by 3 bases and J by 5 bases, with 4 bases left in between. The germline V gene encodes CDR1 SEHNR and CDR2 FQNEAQ (reference sequence). This CDR3 is built from 11 residues. The CDR3 loop is CASSFIYGYTF. CDR3 sequence (DNA): TGTGCCAGCAGCTTTATATATGGCTACACCTTC. Drawing the rest from reference TRBV7-9 and TRBJ1-2, the complete variable domain is DTGVSQNPRHKITKRGQNVTFRCDPISEHNRLYWYRQTLGQGPEFLTYFQNEAQLEKSRLLSDRFSAERPKGSFSTLEIQRTEQGDSAMYLCASSFIYGYTFGSGTRLTVV.

This clone was detected only once. The gene calls are TRBV7-3 and TRBJ2-2; 8 bases agree with TRBD2. The germline gives CDR1 SGHTA, CDR2 FQGTGA. This CDR3 is built from 13 residues. Germline trimming cut 5 bases from V and 9 bases from J; bases unmatched to any gene: 5. In DNA, the CDR3 is TGTGCCAGCAGCGGGAGCGGGAGCCGGGAGCTGTTTTTT. Translating gives CASSGSGSRELFF.

The V call is TRBV19, the J call TRBJ2-6, with 10 bases lining up with TRBD2. Trimming removed 6 bases from V and 4 bases from J; junction bases left unmatched: 6. This CDR3 has 16 residues. Germline V CDR1 and CDR2: LNHDA, SQIVND (reference sequence). The CDR3 region has the DNA TGTGCCAGTAGGACGGGACTAGCGACCGGGGCCAACGTCCTGACTTTC. Translation: CASRTGLATGANVLTF. Supplemented by reference TRBV19 and TRBJ2-6, the full variable domain reads DGGITQSPKYLFRKEGQNVTLSCEQNLNHDAMYWYRQDPGQGLRLIYYSQIVNDFQKGDIAEGYSVSREKKESFPLTVTSAQKNPTAFYLCASRTGLATGANVLTFGAGSRLTVL.

In this sample, this clone turned up a few times. The genes are TRBV11-3 and TRBJ2-5; D perhaps matches TRBD1 (5 bases). In germline, CDR1 is SGHNT, CDR2 YENEEA. The V end lost 0 bases, the J end lost 4 bases, and 18 bases lay between the germline ends. The CDR3 consists of 17 residues. The CDR3 nucleotides read TGTGCCAGCAGCTTAGACAGTAGCAGGGCAAGAGGAGAGACCCAGTACTTC. This codes for CASSLDSSRARGETQYF.

This clone was counted only a few times. This chain joins TRBV7-9 and TRBJ1-5; TRBD1 matches at 7 bases. V shed 4 bases and J 0 bases; nucleotides not matched to a gene: 9. CDR3 length: 17 amino acids. The germline V gene encodes CDR1 SEHNR and CDR2 FQNEAQ (reference sequence). The CDR3 reads CASSSGRTGFSNQPQHF. CDR3 DNA sequence: TGTGCCAGCAGCTCCGGTCGGACAGGCTTTAGCAATCAGCCCCAGCATTTT.

This clone has just a few counts. The chain couples TRBV18 to TRBJ1-2; D gene ambiguous. The V gene's germline CDR1 is KGHSH and CDR2 LQKENI. The CDR3 totals 14 residues. With 3 bases removed from V and 1 base from J, the gap between germline ends came to 9 bases. The CDR3, as DNA: TGTGCCAGCTCACCCAACGACGTTAACTATGGCTACACCTTC. Protein: CASSPNDVNYGYTF.

V and J are TRBV7-6 and TRBJ2-5, with 8 nucleotides matching TRBD1. J lost 4 bases, V lost 5 bases, and 3 bases had no gene match. From germline, CDR1 is SGHVS and CDR2 FNYEAQ. This CDR3 contains 13 residues. The DNA of the CDR3 is TGTGCCAGCAGCCCCGGACAGGGAGAGACCCAGTACTTC. Translated: CASSPGQGETQYF.

The sample holds a few counts of this clone. The chain carries TRBV11-2 and TRBJ2-2; no clear D. The CDR3 sequence is 12 residues long. Germline values: CDR1 SGHAT, CDR2 FQNNGV. Trimming removed 5 bases at V and 9 bases at J, with 10 bases between. The CDR3 region is CASSLVGRELFF. CDR3 DNA: TGTGCCAGCAGCCTCGTGGGGAGGGAGCTGTTTTTT.

This clone was observed a handful of times. The chain recombines TRBV4-1 with TRBJ2-5; D possibly corresponds to TRBD2 (5 bases). The CDR3 has 19 amino acids. Trimming cost V 1 base and J 2 bases, with 23 bases left between them. Germline CDR1 MGHRA, CDR2 YSYEKL. The CDR3 spells CASSQGSASGGRRQETQYF. The CDR3 nucleotides are TGCGCCAGCAGCCAAGGGTCAGCGTCCGGAGGACGGAGACAAGAGACCCAGTACTTC.

As concerns this clone: Other DNA sequences within the sample encode an identical CDR3. The chain has TRBV7-2 and TRBJ2-5; D unclear. The CDR3 runs 13 residues. V dropped 2 bases and J dropped 1 base, with 5 bases sitting between them. Germline CDR1 SGHTA, CDR2 FQGNSA. CDR3 nucleotide sequence: TGTGCCAGCAGCTTAAGTATCCAAGAGACCCAGTACTTC. Its protein is CASSLSIQETQYF.

V usage is TRBV4-1 and J usage is TRBJ2-7, with a weak D call TRBD1 (5 bases). There are 15 residues in the CDR3. Germline V gene lookup returns CDR1 MGHRA and CDR2 YSYEKL. V was trimmed by 1 base and J by 6 bases, leaving 16 bases between them. CDR3 sequence: CASSQGPSAGREQYF. CDR3 sequence (DNA): TGCGCCAGCAGCCAAGGCCCCTCGGCAGGGCGCGAGCAGTACTTC.

Regarding this clone: Other DNA sequences of this sample code for an identical CDR3. The V gene is TRBV18, the J gene TRBJ1-1; D uncertain. Trimming cost V 3 bases and J 1 base, with 6 bases left between them. The CDR3 extends over 13 amino acids. Per germline, CDR1 KGHSH and CDR2 LQKENI. CDR3 in amino acids: CASSPSGNTEAFF. In DNA, the CDR3 is TGTGCCAGCTCACCGAGCGGGAACACTGAAGCTTTCTTT.

This clone was observed a few times. The J gene is TRBJ2-4, the V gene TRBV7-2; 9 nucleotides match TRBD1. The CDR3 is 16 residues long. Germline V gives CDR1 SGHTA, CDR2 FQGNSA. Trimming cost V 5 bases and J 0 bases; bases outside gene matches: 5. DNA for the CDR3: TGTGCCAGCAGCCGGGGACAGGGATTAGCCAAAAACATTCAGTACTTC. Protein sequence: CASSRGQGLAKNIQYF.

There are a few counts of this clone. The chain recombines TRBV7-2 with TRBJ2-7; no definite D call. The V end lost 1 base, the J end lost 2 bases, and 12 bases lay between the germline ends. The CDR3 covers 15 residues. Germline V lookup: CDR1 SGHTA, CDR2 FQGNSA. CDR3 sequence reads: CASSLGRAAAYEQYF. CDR3 in DNA: TGTGCCAGCAGCTTAGGCCGTGCGGCGGCCTACGAGCAGTACTTC.

The CDR3 loop is CASSEGLSSGANVLTF. The DNA of the CDR3 is TGTGCCAGTAGTGAGGGTTTAAGCTCTGGGGCCAACGTCCTGACTTTC. J is TRBJ2-6 and V is TRBV19; TRBD2 might be the D (5 bases). V lost 5 bases and J lost 0, with 11 bases in between. Germline V lookup: CDR1 LNHDA, CDR2 SQIVND (reference sequence). CDR3 length: 16 amino acids.

Many counts were recorded for this clone. The J gene is TRBJ2-5, the V gene TRBV21-1; TRBD1 was called by the table and not checked on the DNA. TRBV21-1 is a pseudogene segment. There are 11 residues in the CDR3. The CDR3 protein is CNRGFQETQYF. Written as DNA, the CDR3 is TGTAACAGGGGATTCCAAGAGACCCAGTACTTC.

The rearrangement links TRBV5-6 to TRBJ1-2, with 9 positions matching TRBD1. Germline values: CDR1 SGHDT, CDR2 YYEEEE. The junction had 7 bases not matched to a gene; V was cut back by 3 bases and J by 10 bases. The CDR3 totals 13 residues. The CDR3 loop is CASSWTGTGYYTF. The DNA of the CDR3 is TGTGCCAGCAGCTGGACCGGGACAGGGTACTACACCTTC. Full variable domain (missing parts from reference TRBV5-6 and TRBJ1-2): DAGVTQSPTHLIKTRGQQVTLRCSPKSGHDTVSWYQQALGQGPQFIFQYYEEEERQRGNFPDRFSGHQFPNYSSELNVNALLLGDSALYLCASSWTGTGYYTFGSGTRLTVV.